The 21 T cell receptor beta chains given below trace back to one sample, sequenced in a study of blood T cell repertoires in COVID-19. Profiled with immunoSEQ multiplex PCR; TCRdb holds only in-frame clones, not every one. The sample yields about 180,000 clones, about 85% seen once. Sequencing used peripheral blood. These receptor sequences come from an elderly man with COVID-19, enrolled during active disease.

The J gene is TRBJ1-5, the V gene TRBV9, with 7 bases that match TRBD1. This CDR3 is 15 amino acids long. From germline, CDR1 is SGDLS and CDR2 YYNGEE. The J segment lost 6 bases and the V segment lost 4 bases, leaving 10 bases of the junction unmatched. Written as DNA, the CDR3 is TGTGCCAGCAGCCCAGACGGCAGGGGGACTCAGCCCCAGCATTTT. This sequence encodes CASSPDGRGTQPQHF.

J is TRBJ2-3 and V is TRBV2; D is unclear. CDR1 is SNHLY and CDR2 is FYNNEI in the germline V gene. The ends were cut back, 3 bases at V and 6 bases at J, with 10 bases in the middle. CDR3 length equals 13 residues. The CDR3 DNA sequence: TGTGCCAGCAGTGAGGGCACGTTGGATACGCAGTATTTT. Encoded protein: CASSEGTLDTQYF.

The chain joins TRBV5-1 to TRBJ1-3, with D uncertain. The germline V gene has CDR1 SGHRS and CDR2 YFSETQ. This CDR3 region has 14 residues. V was clipped by 0 bases and J by 3 bases, with 7 bases between them. The DNA for the CDR3 is TGCGCCAGCAGCTTGGCACCGGGTGGAAACACCATATATTTT. Its translation is CASSLAPGGNTIYF.

The V and J genes are TRBV19 and TRBJ2-1; the match to TRBD2 covers 12 bases. Trimming took 6 bases from V and 1 from J; bases not matched to a gene: 4. CDR1 is LNHDA and CDR2 is SQIVND in the germline V gene (reference sequence). This CDR3 has 16 amino acids. The CDR3: CASRSSGGASYNEQFF. Written as DNA, the CDR3 is TGTGCCAGTAGGTCTAGCGGGGGGGCTTCCTACAATGAGCAGTTCTTC.

The V gene is TRBV28, the J gene TRBJ1-2; 7 bases match TRBD1. This CDR3 comprises 14 residues. CDR1 and CDR2 (germline): MDHEN, SYDVKM. V shed 6 bases and J 0 bases; nucleotides not matched to a gene: 4. CDR3 nucleotide sequence: TGTGCCAGCAGCTTAGGGGGCTCTAACTATGGCTACACCTTC. Translated, it gives CASSLGGSNYGYTF.

The rearrangement uses TRBV11-3 and TRBJ1-6, with 9 positions matching TRBD1. In germline, CDR1 is SGHNT, CDR2 YENEEA. The CDR3 runs 18 residues. J gave up 5 bases and V 4 bases, and 12 bases lay outside the gene matches. The CDR3 bases are TGTGCCAGCAGCTCACCCGCCGGGACAGGGCGGAATAATTCACCCCTCCACTTT. As protein: CASSSPAGTGRNNSPLHF.

This rearrangement joins TRBV4-1 to TRBJ2-1; TRBD2 agrees at 11 bases. V lost 3 bases, J lost 2 bases, and 12 bases stayed unmatched. CDR3 length equals 19 residues. CDR1 and CDR2 (germline): MGHRA, YSYEKL. DNA for the CDR3: TGCGCCAGCAGCCATGACTCCGGGACTAGCGGCGCAGCCTACAATGAGCAGTTCTTC. Translating gives CASSHDSGTSGAAYNEQFF.

The chain couples TRBV7-3 to TRBJ2-3; 8 positions agree with TRBD2. Germline CDR1 SGHTA, CDR2 FQGTGA. This CDR3 contains 15 residues. The V and J ends lost 2 bases and 5 bases, in that order; junction bases with no gene match: 6. The CDR3 DNA reads TGTGCCAGCAGCTTACAAGCGGGGGTTGTAGATACGCAGTATTTT. Translated: CASSLQAGVVDTQYF.

This clone was counted a few times. J is TRBJ1-4 and V is TRBV23-1; D possibly corresponds to TRBD1 (6 bases). TRBV23-1 is an ORF, and what it does is uncertain. The CDR3 runs to 13 residues. V lost 5 bases to trimming and J lost 4 bases, with 8 bases between them. The CDR3 coding sequence is TGCGCCAGCAGTTCAGGGGTTAATGAAAAACTGTTTTTT. Residues: CASSSGVNEKLFF.

The CDR3 DNA sequence: TGTGCCAGCAGCAGGACAGGCTCTGGAAACACCATATATTTT. Its translation is CASSRTGSGNTIYF. The V call is TRBV6-5, the J call TRBJ1-3; 7 bases map to TRBD1. This CDR3 comprises 14 residues. CDR1 and CDR2 (germline): MNHEY, SVGAGI. Unmatched junction bases numbered 2, after V lost 6 bases and J lost 0 bases.

The genes are TRBV4-1 and TRBJ2-5; tentatively, D is TRBD2 (5 bases). V lost 4 bases, J lost 5 bases, and 14 bases lay in between. The CDR3 is 14 amino acids. The germline V gene has CDR1 MGHRA and CDR2 YSYEKL. CDR3: CASSRDEGIETQYF. CDR3 nucleotide sequence: TGCGCCAGCAGCCGAGATGAGGGAATCGAGACCCAGTACTTC.

The genes are TRBV12-3 or TRBV12-4 and TRBJ1-1, with TRBD1 as a possible D gene (5 bases). Trimming stripped 5 bases from V and 6 bases from J, with 13 bases between. CDR3 length: 13 residues. The CDR3 DNA reads as TGTGCCAGCAGTCCCCTTCGGGGGGCTGAAGCTTTCTTT. Amino acids: CASSPLRGAEAFF.

This chain connects TRBV19 to TRBJ2-1; TRBD1 aligns across 9 bases. The CDR3 has 16 amino acids. Germline assignment: CDR1 LNHDA and CDR2 SQIVND (reference sequence). V was clipped by 1 base and J by 6 bases; unmatched bases: 7. CDR3 loop: CASSIGGTGSLNEQFF. The CDR3 coding sequence is TGTGCCAGTAGTATAGGAGGGACAGGGTCCCTCAATGAGCAGTTCTTC.

The sample holds one count of this clone. The V call is TRBV18, the J call TRBJ2-5; TRBD1 might be the D (7 bases). Germline V gene lookup returns CDR1 KGHSH and CDR2 LQKENI. CDR3 length: 14 residues. V was cut by 2 bases and J by 4 bases, with 11 bases left in between. CDR3 protein: CASSPNRGGETQYF. The CDR3 nucleotides read TGTGCCAGCTCACCAAACAGGGGAGGAGAGACCCAGTACTTC. The whole variable domain, filled in from reference TRBV18 and TRBJ2-5, reads NAGVMQNPRHLVRRRGQEARLRCSPMKGHSHVYWYRQLPEEGLKFMVYLQKENIIDESGMPKERFSAEFPKEGPSILRIQQVVRGDSAAYFCASSPNRGGETQYFGPGTRLLVL.

As concerns this clone: The sample has other DNA sequences that encode this CDR3 too. The chain is built from TRBV12-3 or TRBV12-4 and TRBJ1-1; unclear D gene. The V end lost 3 bases, the J end lost 1 base, and 6 bases lay between the germline ends. The CDR3 spans 13 residues. The CDR3 reads CASSFSGNTEAFF. In nucleotides, the CDR3 is TGTGCCAGCAGTTTCTCCGGGAACACTGAAGCTTTCTTT.

The chain joins TRBV3-1 (or the pseudogene TRBV3-2) to TRBJ2-3; D gene uncertain. Germline CDR1 is LGHDT and CDR2 is YNNKEL (reference sequence). V was cut by 7 bases and J by 1 base, with 9 bases left in between. The CDR3 contains 13 residues. CDR3 nucleotide sequence: TGTGCCAGCAACGAGCGAGGCACAGATACGCAGTATTTT. Its translation is CASNERGTDTQYF.

The gene calls are TRBV3-1 (or the pseudogene TRBV3-2) and TRBJ2-1; D unresolved. Looked up from germline, CDR1 is LGHDT and CDR2 is YNNKEL (reference sequence). This CDR3 has 14 residues. The V gene lost 4 bases and the J gene lost 6 bases, with 13 bases spanning the gap. The CDR3 here is CASSPEVRPNEQFF. The CDR3 DNA follows: TGTGCCAGCAGCCCCGAGGTCCGGCCCAATGAGCAGTTCTTC.

The rearrangement joins TRBV28 to TRBJ1-5; no clear D. Germline CDR1 reads MDHEN; CDR2 reads SYDVKM. The germline V and J ends were trimmed by 3 bases and 3 bases, with 9 bases remaining between them. This CDR3 has 14 residues. This chain's CDR3 is CASSLTDYNQPQHF. CDR3 DNA sequence: TGTGCCAGCAGTTTGACCGACTACAATCAGCCCCAGCATTTT.

This chain links TRBV12-5 with TRBJ1-1; D ambiguous. The CDR3 sequence is 14 residues long. Trimming cost V 4 bases and J 1 base, with 10 bases left between them. Germline-derived CDR1 and CDR2 are LGHNT and FRNRAP. CDR3 coding DNA: TGTGCTAGTGGTTCCTCAACACAGAACACTGAAGCTTTCTTT. Translated, it gives CASGSSTQNTEAFF.

Regarding this clone: The identical CDR3 is also encoded by other nucleotide sequences in the sample. The rearrangement links TRBV28 to TRBJ2-7; 7 nucleotides align to TRBD1. The V and J ends lost 8 bases and 3 bases, in that order; junction bases with no gene match: 4. CDR1 is MDHEN and CDR2 is SYDVKM in the germline V gene. CDR3 length equals 12 residues. CDR3 region: CASGRQGYEQYF. The CDR3 DNA is TGTGCCAGCGGTCGACAGGGCTACGAGCAGTACTTC.

The CDR3 reads CASSRQAWELFF. Here the CDR3 DNA reads TGTGCCAGCAGCAGACAGGCTTGGGAGCTGTTTTTT. The chain uses TRBV11-2 and TRBJ2-2, with D perhaps matching TRBD1 (6 bases). Germline loops: CDR1 SGHAT, CDR2 FQNNGV. The length of the CDR3 is 12 residues. V dropped 5 bases and J dropped 9 bases, with 10 bases sitting between them.